These T cell receptor beta chains were read from a single sample in a study of blood T cell repertoires in COVID-19. Only in-frame clones appear in the TCRdb table, and some are missing; sequencing was by immunoSEQ multiplex PCR. The sample shows roughly 51,000 clones, about 90% of them seen only once. The sample comprised peripheral blood. The receptors shown here come from a woman aged 55-70 years with active or convalescent COVID-19. Each CDR3 is given without its conserved first and last residue. D genes are given only for firm matches.

SVGEGTGVYNEQF	TRBV29-1	TRBJ2-1	TRBD1
ASSTGENEQF	TRBV5-4	TRBJ2-1	-
ASSMGTAHNEQF	TRBV19	TRBJ2-1	TRBD1
ACSGVLAKNIQY	TRBV19	TRBJ2-4	-
ASSFDGADSSPLH	TRBV5-1	TRBJ1-6	-
AIWTSGSTDTQY	TRBV10-3	TRBJ2-3	TRBD2
ASRVSGAGAGQPQH	TRBV2	TRBJ1-5	-
ASRTGTGPLEAF	TRBV6-5	TRBJ1-1	TRBD1
ASSQGQVRDTQY	TRBV5-1	TRBJ2-3	TRBD1
ASSLKESQPQH	TRBV12-3/TRBV12-4	TRBJ1-5	-
ASSLDRGGTEAF	TRBV5-1	TRBJ1-1	TRBD1
ATSNRHMNSPLH	TRBV15	TRBJ1-6	-
ASSLSDYGYT	TRBV28	TRBJ1-2	-
ATSDPNQPQH	TRBV24-1	TRBJ1-5	-
ASSLWAELATGEAF	TRBV7-8	TRBJ1-1	-
ASSFGRANGELF	TRBV7-2	TRBJ2-2	-
ASSGGDEKLF	TRBV11-3	TRBJ1-4	-
AISETQVNNQPQH	TRBV10-3	TRBJ1-5	-
ASSVGLAGEQETQY	TRBV9	TRBJ2-5	TRBD2
ASSTSGAYEQY	TRBV19	TRBJ2-7	TRBD2
ASGGLAGGRNEQF	TRBV6-6	TRBJ2-1	TRBD2
ASSIGQGFRYGYT	TRBV6-5	TRBJ1-2	TRBD1
ASSWGTGGNQPQH	TRBV7-8	TRBJ1-5	-
ASSFQENEKLF	TRBV12-3/TRBV12-4	TRBJ1-4	-
AWAAGGYEKLF	TRBV30	TRBJ1-4	TRBD1
ASSEWPPGLDYTDTQY	TRBV2	TRBJ2-3	-
ASRGTGLYEQY	TRBV28	TRBJ2-7	TRBD1
ASSQEMDRNYGYT	TRBV3-1/TRBV3-2	TRBJ1-2	TRBD1